What follows is one T cell receptor beta chain and its context. Its antigen is as yet unknown. The entry originates in a study of OX40 agonist ivuxolimab in advanced cancers. Profiling relied on immunoSEQ multiplex PCR, and the TCRdb table lists in-frame clones only, not all of them. Of about 50,000 clones in the sample, about nine tenths were seen once. Findings and limits, study-wide: Averaged across samples, CD8+ T cells carried more expanded clones than CD4+ did.

V lost 4 bases, J lost 3 bases, and 8 bases lay in between. Germline lookup yields CDR1 SGHKS and CDR2 YYEKEE (reference sequence). The CDR3 loop spans 13 amino acids. The sample consisted of CD4+ or CD8+ T cells sorted from blood, taken in a trial of the OX40 agonist ivuxolimab. The V and J genes are TRBV5-5 and TRBJ1-5; no definite D call. The receptor's source is an adult with an advanced solid tumor such as melanoma, head and neck, liver or kidney cancer. In DNA, the CDR3 is TGTGCCAGCAGCGTCATGAACAATCAGCCCCAGCATTTT. This translates into CASSVMNNQPQHF.